The clone carrying this T cell receptor beta chain was detected ten times or more. Diagnostic decisions used clinical symptoms, serum thyroxine and TRAb, thyroid ultrasound and orbital computed tomography. There were TCR beta CDR3 regions amplified from RNA transcripts. The HTBI set primed first-round TCR CDR3 RT-PCR. Each CDR3 protein is one row after TCRdb ran MiXCR on the multiplex PCR reads. The repertoire has 300,000 or so distinct CDR3 sequences, around 15% of them found once; the top ten carry over 50%. The sample belongs to a study of T cells in Graves' hyperthyroidism and ophthalmopathy. Across the study: Any treatment followed the collection of peripheral blood at initial diagnosis.

The sequencing sample was made of blood. The receptor was isolated from a woman aged 60-70 years with Graves' ophthalmopathy.

DNA for the CDR3: TGTGCCAGCAGTTACAACTCCAGGGTAAGCGGGCTCAGAAATGAGCAGTTCTTC. As protein: CASSYNSRVSGLRNEQFF. The chain links TRBV6-2 or TRBV6-3 to TRBJ2-1, with D perhaps matching TRBD2 (6 bases). Trimming pared 2 bases from V and 7 bases from J, leaving 24 bases between. Germline V CDR1 and CDR2: MNHEY, SVGEGT. The CDR3 sequence is 18 residues long.